This T cell receptor beta chain was captured in a study of T cells in tumors after PD-1 blockade (dated by TCRdb to 2018 to 2020). About the study as a whole: Patients were excluded if they had prior checkpoint blockade, use of systemic immunosuppressants, or recent radiotherapy or other anti-cancer therapy within 4 weeks. Patients received pembrolizumab 200 mg every 3 weeks or cemiplimab 350 mg every 2 weeks. Some patients also continued taking vismodegib 150 mg daily during anti-PD-1 treatment. An average of roughly 26,000 TCR templates (range about 500-100,000) and 5,000 to 7,000 unique clonotypes was obtained for tumor samples, 15 to 25-fold deeper than single-cell TCR sequencing. Paired single-cell RNA and TCR sequencing was performed on site-matched tumors from BCC or SCC patients before and after anti-PD-1 therapy. RECIST version 1.1 was the standard used to evaluate clinical response. Findings and caveats that apply to the study as a whole: Comparisons between pre- and post-treatment samples were the only ones where clonal replacement appeared, with none seen between two pre-treatment samples, a pattern that argues against artifacts from biopsy timing or location. Where the novel T cell clones came from was not determined, and possible sources could include lymphoid organs or rare unexpanded clones inside the tumor or in the tumor periphery. Exhausted CD8+ clones expanded after therapy were found to be mostly novel clonotypes undetected pre-treatment, suggesting clonal replacement rather than reinvigoration of pre-existing clones. In squamous cell carcinoma, around half of expanded exhausted clones were novel versus about 27% of other expanded CD8+ clones. Approximately 41% of the TCR clonotypes from tumors also showed up in blood, and some novel exhausted tumor clones were present in pre-treatment blood, which suggests peripheral recruitment.

Regarding this clone: Its antigen is still unknown. Within one base of it there is no much larger clone, and no base qualities were kept.

The time point label here, explained by the study, means: before anti-PD-1 therapy. Before and after PD-1 blockade, tumor biopsies came from the same primary tumor, making the samples site-matched. For bulk TCRbeta sequencing, genomic DNA was extracted from tumor biopsies or peripheral blood, and input amounts ranged from about 616 ng to 6,500 ng. Leftover biopsy material went through bulk TCRbeta sequencing, with the goal of boosting sensitivity for rare clonotypes relative to single-cell TCR sequencing. Every patient was a poor candidate for surgical resection and had histologically proven advanced or metastatic basal or squamous cell carcinoma. Serial tumor biopsies during anti-PD-1 treatment were taken from the 4 patients who made up the squamous cell carcinoma cohort. Fresh biopsies came from the site of the primary tumor, and part of the tissue was kept in RNAlater for exome and bulk TCR sequencing.

The immunoSEQ platform was used for deep TCRbeta sequencing. On the authors' methods: For further analysis, only productive rearrangements were exported out of the immunoSEQ Analyzer. A two-sided binomial test with a Bonferroni-corrected P below 0.01 was used to call clones that significantly expanded or contracted between timepoints. T cell phenotypes were assigned to bulk TCRbeta clonotypes by matching the clonotypes to single-cell RNA+TCR-seq clones with the same TCRbeta sequence. Clone enrichment in tumor was calculated as tumor frequency divided by PBMC frequency from bulk TCR sequencing. TCRs were grouped by GLIPH into specificity groups, defined as clusters of distinct TCRs likely recognizing common antigens via shared CDR3 motifs. The source is immuneACCESS, and TCRdb retained only in-frame sequences with V and J called. Part of the clones is not carried over; for the studies checked, unresolved V genes explain less than half of this, and the remainder is unexplained. That table gives V, J and clone size, and the DNA gave D and trimming. The sample table holds about 12,000 clones, of which 63% were seen once. The biggest ten clones account for roughly a quarter of the sample.

CDR1 and CDR2 were assigned from the germline V gene (reference sequence) as MNHEY and SMNVEV. Reading from cysteine to phenylalanine, the CDR3 counts 16 amino acids. The DNA shown is the 48-base CDR3, in frame from base 1. V is pared back by 3 bases and J by 2 bases, with 16 bases lying between the germline termini. The source of this sequence is a human donor with cutaneous squamous cell carcinoma. Sequenced material: tumor tissue, taken before anti-PD-1 treatment. The rearranged chain carries TRBV27 and TRBJ2-5, and TRBD2 may be the D gene, going by 7 matching bases. The nucleotides read TGTGCCAGCAGTTTGGATTTGGCGGGGGCTCAAGAGACCCAGTACTTC. Its protein is CASSLDLAGAQETQYF.